This TCR beta chain is from a study of cytotoxic CD8 clonotypes in ibrutinib-treated CLL. Findings of the study overall: The study found clonality rose at ibrutinib response, then fell toward baseline at progression. Treatment saw public clonotypes, which were uncommon, either contract or stay stable.

Clones were read by immunoSEQ multiplex PCR, and TCRdb kept only the in-frame ones, dropping some. The repertoire includes approximately 340,000 clones, over 60% of them detected once, and around 6.3% sits in the top ten. This CDR3 is built from 15 residues. Looked up from germline, CDR1 is MNHEY and CDR2 is SMNVEV (reference sequence). The V and J ends lost 0 bases and 4 bases respectively, with 10 bases between them. As for this clone: No antigen is known for it.

The sequences come from PBMCs, collected after 36 months of ibrutinib treatment. This TCR came from a human donor with chronic lymphocytic leukemia. The rearrangement joins TRBV27 to TRBJ1-5, with a weak D call TRBD1 (6 bases). This CDR3 reads CASSLSGTGNQPQHF. The CDR3 bases are TGTGCCAGCAGTTTATCGGGAACAGGGAATCAGCCCCAGCATTTT.